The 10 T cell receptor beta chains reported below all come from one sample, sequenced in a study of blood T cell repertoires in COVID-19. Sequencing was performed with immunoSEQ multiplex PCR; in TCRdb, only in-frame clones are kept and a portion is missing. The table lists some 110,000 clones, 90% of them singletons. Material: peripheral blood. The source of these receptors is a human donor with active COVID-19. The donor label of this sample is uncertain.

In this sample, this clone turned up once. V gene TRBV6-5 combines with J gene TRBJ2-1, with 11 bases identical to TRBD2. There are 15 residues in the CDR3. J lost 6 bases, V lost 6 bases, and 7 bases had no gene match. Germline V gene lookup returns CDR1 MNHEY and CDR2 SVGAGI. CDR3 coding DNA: TGTGCCAGCAGGAGGGGACTAGCGGTACCCAATGAGCAGTTCTTC. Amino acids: CASRRGLAVPNEQFF.

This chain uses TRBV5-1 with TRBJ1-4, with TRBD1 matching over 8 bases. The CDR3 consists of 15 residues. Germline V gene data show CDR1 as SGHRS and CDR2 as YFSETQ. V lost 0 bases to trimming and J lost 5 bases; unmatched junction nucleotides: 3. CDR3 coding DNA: TGCGCCAGCAGCTTGGCAACAGGGGGAAATGAAAAACTGTTTTTT. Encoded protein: CASSLATGGNEKLFF.

Written as DNA, the CDR3 is TGTGCCAGCAGCCCCTCGGACAGGCCAGCGGGCGGCTACACCTTC. Translated, it gives CASSPSDRPAGGYTF. V is TRBV9 and J is TRBJ1-2; 7 bases fit TRBD1. The V gene end was trimmed by 4 bases and the J gene end by 8 bases; junction bases not matched to a gene: 14. Germline lookup yields CDR1 SGDLS and CDR2 YYNGEE. The CDR3 length is 15 residues.

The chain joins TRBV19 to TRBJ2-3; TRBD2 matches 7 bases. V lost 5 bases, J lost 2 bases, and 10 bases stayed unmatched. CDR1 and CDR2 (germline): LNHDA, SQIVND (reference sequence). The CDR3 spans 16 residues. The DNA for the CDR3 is TGTGCCAGTAGTCCCCTGCCCGGGACTACCACAGATACGCAGTATTTT. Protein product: CASSPLPGTTTDTQYF.

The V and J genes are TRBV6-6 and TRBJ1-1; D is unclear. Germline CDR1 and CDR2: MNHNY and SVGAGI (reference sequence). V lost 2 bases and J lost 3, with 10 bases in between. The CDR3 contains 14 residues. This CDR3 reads CASSYRGKDTEAFF. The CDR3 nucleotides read TGTGCCAGCAGTTACCGGGGAAAGGACACTGAAGCTTTCTTT.

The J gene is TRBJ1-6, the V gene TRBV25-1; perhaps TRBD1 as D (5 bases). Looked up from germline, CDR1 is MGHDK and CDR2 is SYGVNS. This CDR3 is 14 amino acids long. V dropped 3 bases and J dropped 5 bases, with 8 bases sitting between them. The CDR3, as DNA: TGTGCCAGCAGTGACCACAGGAATAATTCACCCCTCCACTTT. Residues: CASSDHRNNSPLHF.

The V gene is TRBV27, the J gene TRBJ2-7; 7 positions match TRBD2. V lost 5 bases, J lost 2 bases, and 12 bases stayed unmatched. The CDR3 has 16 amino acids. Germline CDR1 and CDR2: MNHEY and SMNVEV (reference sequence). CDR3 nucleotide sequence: TGTGCCAGCAGTGAACAACCGGGGGGTAAAACCTACGAGCAGTACTTC. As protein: CASSEQPGGKTYEQYF.

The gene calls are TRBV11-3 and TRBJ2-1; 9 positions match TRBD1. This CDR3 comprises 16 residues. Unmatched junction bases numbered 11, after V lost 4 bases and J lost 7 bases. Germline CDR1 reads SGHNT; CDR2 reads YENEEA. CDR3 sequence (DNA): TGTGCCAGCAGCTCATCGACAGGGGGGGCAAGGAATGAGCAGTTCTTC. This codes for CASSSSTGGARNEQFF.

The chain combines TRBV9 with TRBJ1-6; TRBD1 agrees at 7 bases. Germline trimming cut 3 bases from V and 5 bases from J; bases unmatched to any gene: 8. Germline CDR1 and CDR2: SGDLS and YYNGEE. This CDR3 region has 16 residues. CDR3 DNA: TGTGCCAGCAGCGGACCGACAGGGAAGGATAATTCACCCCTCCACTTT. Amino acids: CASSGPTGKDNSPLHF.

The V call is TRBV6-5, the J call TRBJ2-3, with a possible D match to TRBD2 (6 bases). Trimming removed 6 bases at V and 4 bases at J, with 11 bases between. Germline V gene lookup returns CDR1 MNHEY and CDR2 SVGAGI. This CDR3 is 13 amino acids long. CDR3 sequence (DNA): TGTGCCAGCAGCGCGGGGTCTGCAGATACGCAGTATTTT. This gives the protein CASSAGSADTQYF.